A selection of T cell receptor beta chains follows, all from one sample in a study of a mutant IDH1 vaccine in newly diagnosed glioma. Measured with immunoSEQ multiplex PCR; TCRdb has only the in-frame clones, and not every one. The table shows under 150,000 clones, with almost 90% occurring only once. These receptors have no identified antigens. Source: PBMCs, taken from a glioma patient whose treatment included an IDH1 peptide vaccine. These receptors were collected from a woman aged 50 to 60 with glioma. The CDR3 runs from the conserved cysteine through the conserved F or W. The D gene is left open where the match is weak. Some rows have no size entry. The others give once, few or many, or a class for an expanded clone.

14,.,.,TRBV28,TRBJ2-7,TGTGCCGCGAGCCGACAGGCCTACTCCTACGAGCAGTACTTC,CAASRQAYSYEQYF
12,few,.,TRBV29-1,TRBJ2-3,TGCAGCGTGGGACCCACGGGGGATACGCAGTATTTT,CSVGPTGDTQYF
14,.,TRBD2,TRBV5-1,TRBJ2-3,TGCGCCAGCAGGGTAGCGGGTTTCACAGATACGCAGTATTTT,CASRVAGFTDTQYF
16,.,.,TRBV7-9,TRBJ1-4,TGTGCCAGCAGTCCCCTCAGGGGCGCGGGGAATGAAAAACTGTTTTTT,CASSPLRGAGNEKLFF
14,.,.,TRBV6-6,TRBJ1-1,TGTGCCAGCAGTTACTCAGGGGTGGGCACTGAAGCTTTCTTT,CASSYSGVGTEAFF
18,.,TRBD2,TRBV19,TRBJ2-1,TGTGCCAGTAGTGCGGGACTAGCGGGAGGCATAGCCCCCAATGAGCAGTTCTTC,CASSAGLAGGIAPNEQFF
14,few,.,TRBV9,TRBJ2-1,TGTGCCAGCAGCGCGACTAGATGGAACAATGAGCAGTTCTTC,CASSATRWNNEQFF
15,.,TRBD1,TRBV27,TRBJ2-7,TGTGCCAGCAGTCCTTGGACAGGCCTGAAGAACGAGCAGTACTTC,CASSPWTGLKNEQYF
16,once,TRBD1,TRBV28,TRBJ1-1,TGTGCCAGCAGCCCCATTACAGGGGGGTGGGACACTGAAGCTTTCTTT,CASSPITGGWDTEAFF
17,.,.,TRBV10-2,TRBJ2-6,TGCGCCAGCAGCCCCTCTAAGGGTAGCTCTGGGGCCAACGTCCTGACTTTC,CASSPSKGSSGANVLTF
14,.,.,TRBV19,TRBJ2-3,TGTGCCAGTAGTATGGTCTGGAACACAGATACGCAGTATTTT,CASSMVWNTDTQYF